This T cell receptor beta chain was retrieved from a study of blood T cell repertoires in COVID-19. The overall study: Sites across the United States, Italy and Spain contributed samples from acute and convalescent COVID-19.

V was trimmed by 6 bases and J by 12 bases, leaving 17 bases between them. The length of the CDR3 is 12 residues. The table came from immunoSEQ multiplex PCR; TCRdb's copy has only in-frame clones and leaves some out. The sample yields 200,000 to 300,000 clones, roughly 89% seen once. This clonotype was obtained from a woman aged 30 to 39 with acute COVID-19. This rearrangement joins TRBV12-3 or TRBV12-4 to TRBJ1-2; D is unclear. What was sequenced was PBMCs or T cells enriched from blood (not recorded which). CDR3 bases: TGTGCCAGCAGACGATGGGCACCGTTCAACACCTTC. Its protein product is CASRRWAPFNTF.